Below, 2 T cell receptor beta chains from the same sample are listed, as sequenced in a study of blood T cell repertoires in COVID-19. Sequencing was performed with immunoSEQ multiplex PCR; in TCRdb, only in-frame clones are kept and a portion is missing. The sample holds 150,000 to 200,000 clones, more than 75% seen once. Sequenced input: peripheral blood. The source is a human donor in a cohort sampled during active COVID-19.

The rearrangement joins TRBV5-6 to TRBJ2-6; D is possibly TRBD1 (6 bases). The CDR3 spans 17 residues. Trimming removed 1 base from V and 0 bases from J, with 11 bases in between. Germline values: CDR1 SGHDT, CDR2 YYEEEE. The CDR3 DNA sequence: TGTGCCAGCAGCTTGTGGACAGCGGTCTCTGGGGCCAACGTCCTGACTTTC. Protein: CASSLWTAVSGANVLTF.

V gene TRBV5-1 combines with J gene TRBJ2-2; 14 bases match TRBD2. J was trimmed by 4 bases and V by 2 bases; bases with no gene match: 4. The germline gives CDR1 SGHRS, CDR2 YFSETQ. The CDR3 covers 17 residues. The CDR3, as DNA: TGCGCCAGCAGCTTTCCGGGACTAGCGGGAGTCACCGGGGAGCTGTTTTTT. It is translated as CASSFPGLAGVTGELFF.